Sequencing of this T cell receptor (beta chain) was carried out in a study of T-cell reconstitution after alpha-beta-depleted transplantation in children (dated by TCRdb to 2015 to 2016). About the investigation overall: Using TCR repertoire profiling, the study followed T-cell immune reconstitution in a quantitative way in children after TCRalphabeta/CD19-depleted allogeneic hematopoietic cell transplantation. Points the paper makes about the study in general: In some patients, the high TCRbeta diversity seen at day 60 was put down to recipient T cells and intrathymic progenitors that had survived conditioning. The apparently early recovery of alphabetaT-cell counts about two months after transplant reportedly depended on only several hundred rapidly expanded clones that came from non-depleted graft cells. Over the following months the frequencies of hyperexpanded clones went down, and after one year T-cell counts and TCRbeta diversity were mostly credited to newly produced T cells.

Library construction relied on PCR. The sequencing machine was an Illumina HiSeq 2500. TCR libraries were prepared with molecular barcoding, using unique molecular identifiers to normalize TCRbeta repertoire quantification. Using fastp at Q25 and MiXCR, TCRdb reprocessed the public reads and kept productive beta chains. When rows share a CDR3 protein, they turn into one entry using the most common DNA and genes. In this sample the table shows about 240,000 distinct CDR3 sequences, about 25% of which occur a single time. Of the sample, less than 3.5% falls within the top ten clones. V is trimmed back by 3 bases and J by 8 bases, and the junction contains 1 base that no gene match accounts for. Reading from cysteine to phenylalanine, the CDR3 counts 14 amino acids. Just CDR3 DNA is preserved here, 42 bases in frame from base 1. This sample's treatment or condition label indicates: allogeneic hematopoietic cell transplantation with graft depleted of TCRalphabeta T cells and CD19 B cells. Transplant recipients were children who received TCRalphabeta/CD19-depleted allogeneic hematopoietic cell grafts.

As concerns this clonotype: Its antigen specificity is not known. No base quality information exists; no much larger clone differs at one position.

Sample: PBMCs, taken before TCRalphabeta/CD19-depleted stem cell transplant. This clonotype originated in a girl between 2 and 10 years old with Fanconi anemia, due to receive a stem cell transplant. The sequence is built from TRBV7-1 and TRBJ2-1, and 13 junction bases match TRBD2. TRBV7-1 is classed as an ORF, of uncertain function. The nucleotides are TGTGCCAGCAGCTCCGGACTAGCGGGAGATGAGCAGTTCTTC. Translation gives CASSSGLAGDEQFF.